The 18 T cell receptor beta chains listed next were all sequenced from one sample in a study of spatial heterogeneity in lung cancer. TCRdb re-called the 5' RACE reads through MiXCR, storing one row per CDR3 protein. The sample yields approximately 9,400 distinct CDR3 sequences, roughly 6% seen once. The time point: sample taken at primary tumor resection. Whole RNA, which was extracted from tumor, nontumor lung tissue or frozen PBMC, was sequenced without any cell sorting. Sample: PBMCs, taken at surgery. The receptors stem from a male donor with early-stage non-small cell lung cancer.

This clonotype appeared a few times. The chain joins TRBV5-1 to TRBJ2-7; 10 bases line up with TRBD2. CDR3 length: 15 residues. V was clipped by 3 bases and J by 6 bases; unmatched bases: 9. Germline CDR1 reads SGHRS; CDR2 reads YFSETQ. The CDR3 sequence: CASSSRTSGLSEQYF. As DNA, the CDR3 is TGCGCCAGCAGCTCTCGGACTAGCGGTCTTAGCGAGCAGTACTTC. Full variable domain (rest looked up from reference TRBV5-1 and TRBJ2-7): KAGVTQTPRYLIKTRGQQVTLSCSPISGHRSVSWYQQTPGQGLQFLFEYFSETQRNKGNFPGRFSGRQFSNSRSEMNVSTLELGDSALYLCASSSRTSGLSEQYFGPGTRLTVT.

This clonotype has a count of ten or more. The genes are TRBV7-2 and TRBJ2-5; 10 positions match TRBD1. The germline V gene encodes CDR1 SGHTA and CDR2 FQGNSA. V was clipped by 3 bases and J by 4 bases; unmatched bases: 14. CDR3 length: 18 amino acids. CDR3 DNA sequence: TGTGCCAGCAGCTTCCCCGGAGGAAGGACAGGGGGATTAGAGACCCAGTACTTC. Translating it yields CASSFPGGRTGGLETQYF.

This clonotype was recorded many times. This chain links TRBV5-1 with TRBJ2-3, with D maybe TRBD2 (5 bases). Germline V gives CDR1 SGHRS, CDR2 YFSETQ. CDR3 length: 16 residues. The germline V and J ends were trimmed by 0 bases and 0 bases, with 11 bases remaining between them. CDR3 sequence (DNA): TGCGCCAGCAGCTTGGGATACGGGAAAAGCACAGATACGCAGTATTTT. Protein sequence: CASSLGYGKSTDTQYF.

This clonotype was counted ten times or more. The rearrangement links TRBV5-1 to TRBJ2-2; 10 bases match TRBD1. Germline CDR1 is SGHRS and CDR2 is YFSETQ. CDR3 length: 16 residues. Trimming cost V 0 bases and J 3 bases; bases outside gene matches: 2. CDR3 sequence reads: CASSLDGQGDTGELFF. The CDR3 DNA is TGCGCCAGCAGCTTGGATGGACAGGGGGACACCGGGGAGCTGTTTTTT.

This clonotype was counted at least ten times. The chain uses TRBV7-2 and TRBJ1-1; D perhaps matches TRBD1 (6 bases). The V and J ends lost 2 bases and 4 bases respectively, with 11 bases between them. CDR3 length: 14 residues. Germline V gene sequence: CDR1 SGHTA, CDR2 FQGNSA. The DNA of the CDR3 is TGTGCCAGCAGCTTACACAGGGTAGGCACTGAAGCTTTCTTT. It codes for CASSLHRVGTEAFF.

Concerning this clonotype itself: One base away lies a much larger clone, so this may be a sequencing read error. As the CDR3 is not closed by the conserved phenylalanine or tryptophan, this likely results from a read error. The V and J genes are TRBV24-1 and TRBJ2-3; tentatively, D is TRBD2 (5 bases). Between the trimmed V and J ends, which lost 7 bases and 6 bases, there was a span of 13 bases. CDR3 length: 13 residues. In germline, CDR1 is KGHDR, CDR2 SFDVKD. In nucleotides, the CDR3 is TGTGCCACCAGCGCCGGGAACCAGGATACGCAGTATTAT. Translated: CATSAGNQDTQYY.

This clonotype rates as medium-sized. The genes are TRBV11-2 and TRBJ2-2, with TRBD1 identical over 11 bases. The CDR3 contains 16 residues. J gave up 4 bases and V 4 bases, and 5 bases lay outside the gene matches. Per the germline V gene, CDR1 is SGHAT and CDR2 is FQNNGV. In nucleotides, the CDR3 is TGTGCCAGCAGCTCGCGGGGGACAGGGGGCACCGGGGAGCTGTTTTTT. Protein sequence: CASSSRGTGGTGELFF.

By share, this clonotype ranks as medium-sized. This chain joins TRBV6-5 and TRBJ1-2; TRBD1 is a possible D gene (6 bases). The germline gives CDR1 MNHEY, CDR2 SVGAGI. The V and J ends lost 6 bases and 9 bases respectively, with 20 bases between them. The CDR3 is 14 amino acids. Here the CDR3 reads CASSSSTGRGSYTF. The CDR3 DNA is TGTGCCAGCAGCTCTTCCACAGGGAGGGGGAGCTACACCTTC.

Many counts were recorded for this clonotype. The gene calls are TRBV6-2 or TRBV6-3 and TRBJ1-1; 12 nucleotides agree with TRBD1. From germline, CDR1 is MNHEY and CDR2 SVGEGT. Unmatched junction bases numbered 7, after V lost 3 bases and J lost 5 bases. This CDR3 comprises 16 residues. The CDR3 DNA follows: TGTGCCAGCAGTTATGGTCCGGGACAGGGGGCGACTGAAGCTTTCTTT. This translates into CASSYGPGQGATEAFF.

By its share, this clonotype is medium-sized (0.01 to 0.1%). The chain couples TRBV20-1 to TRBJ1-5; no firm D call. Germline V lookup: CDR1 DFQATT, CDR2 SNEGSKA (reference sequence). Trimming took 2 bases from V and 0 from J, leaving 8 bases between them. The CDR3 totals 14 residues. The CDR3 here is CSARQSDSNQPQHF. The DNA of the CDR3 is TGCAGTGCTAGACAGTCAGATAGCAATCAGCCCCAGCATTTT.

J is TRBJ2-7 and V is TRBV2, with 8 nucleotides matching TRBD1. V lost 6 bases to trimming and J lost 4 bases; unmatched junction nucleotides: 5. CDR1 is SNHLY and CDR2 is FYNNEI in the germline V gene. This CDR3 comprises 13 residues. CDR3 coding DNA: TGTGCCAGCAGGGGCAGGGGGCTGTACGAGCAGTACTTC. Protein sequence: CASRGRGLYEQYF.

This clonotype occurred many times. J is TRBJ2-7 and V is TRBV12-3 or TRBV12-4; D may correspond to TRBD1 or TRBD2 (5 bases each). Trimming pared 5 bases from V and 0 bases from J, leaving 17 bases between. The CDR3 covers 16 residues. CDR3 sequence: CASSPITGTASYEQYF. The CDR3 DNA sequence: TGTGCCAGCAGTCCAATAACCGGGACGGCCTCCTACGAGCAGTACTTC.

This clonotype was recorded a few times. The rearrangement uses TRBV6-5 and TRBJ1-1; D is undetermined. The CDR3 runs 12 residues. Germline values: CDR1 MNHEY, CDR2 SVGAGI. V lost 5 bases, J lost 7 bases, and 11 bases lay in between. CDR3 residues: CASSRGSFEAFF. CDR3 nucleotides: TGTGCCAGCAGTCGGGGATCCTTTGAAGCTTTCTTT.

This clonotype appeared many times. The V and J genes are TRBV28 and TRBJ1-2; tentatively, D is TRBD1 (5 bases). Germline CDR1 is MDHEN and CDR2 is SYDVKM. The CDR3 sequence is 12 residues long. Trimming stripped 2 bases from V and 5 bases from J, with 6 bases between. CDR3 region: CASSLAGYGYTF. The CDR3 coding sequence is TGTGCCAGCAGTTTAGCAGGGTATGGCTACACCTTC.

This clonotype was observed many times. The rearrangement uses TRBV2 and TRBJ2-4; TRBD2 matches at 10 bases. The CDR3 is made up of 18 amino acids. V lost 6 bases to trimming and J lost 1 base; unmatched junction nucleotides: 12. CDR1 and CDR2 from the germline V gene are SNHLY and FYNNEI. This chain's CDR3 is CASSQSLAGVTAKNIQYF. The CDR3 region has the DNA TGTGCCAGCAGCCAGTCCCTAGCGGGAGTGACGGCCAAAAACATTCAGTACTTC.

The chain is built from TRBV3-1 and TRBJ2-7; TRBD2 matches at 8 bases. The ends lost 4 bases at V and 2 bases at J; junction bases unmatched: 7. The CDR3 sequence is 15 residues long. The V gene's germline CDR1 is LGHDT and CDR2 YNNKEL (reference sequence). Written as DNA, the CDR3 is TGTGCCAGCAGCCGGACCACTAGCGGTGCCTACGAGCAGTACTTC. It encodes CASSRTTSGAYEQYF.

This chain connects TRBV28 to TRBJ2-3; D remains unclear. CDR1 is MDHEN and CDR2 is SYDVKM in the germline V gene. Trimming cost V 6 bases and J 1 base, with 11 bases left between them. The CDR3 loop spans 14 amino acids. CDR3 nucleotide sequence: TGTGCCAGCAGCTTCGCCCAGGGCACAGATACGCAGTATTTT. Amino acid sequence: CASSFAQGTDTQYF.

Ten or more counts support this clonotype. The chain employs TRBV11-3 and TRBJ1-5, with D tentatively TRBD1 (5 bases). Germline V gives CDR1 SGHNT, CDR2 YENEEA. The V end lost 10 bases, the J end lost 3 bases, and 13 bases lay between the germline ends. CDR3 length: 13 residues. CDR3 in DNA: TGTGCCATTAGGGGATACTACAATCAGCCCCAGCATTTT. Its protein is CAIRGYYNQPQHF.